This TCR beta chain was sequenced during a study of radiotherapy plus CTLA-4 blockade in lung cancer. Study as a whole: Disease control was achieved by over 25% of patients, and objective responses by more than 15%.

Comment on this clone: No antigen is known for it.

Using immunoSEQ multiplex PCR, the repertoire was profiled, and TCRdb retains in-frame clones only, with some absent. This sample has 35,000 to 40,000 clones, with approximately 86% found just once. The CDR3 sequence is 14 residues long. Trimming left V 5 bases short and J 5 bases short, with 15 bases between. Germline CDR1 SGHTA, CDR2 FQGTGA. General study findings and limits: Reportedly, early blood T cell clone dynamics best predicted response, with interferon-beta.

The source of this sequence is a human donor with non-small cell lung cancer whose response to radiotherapy plus ipilimumab could not be evaluated. This specimen was peripheral blood, taken from a patient treated with radiotherapy plus ipilimumab. The chain links TRBV7-3 to TRBJ1-2, with D unclear. DNA for the CDR3: TGTGCCAGCAGCCCCGATAATCGGGGATATGGCTACACCTTC. This gives the protein CASSPDNRGYGYTF.